Given below is one TCR beta chain in context. As yet, its antigen is unknown. This record comes from a study of vaccination and CD4 T cells after COVID-19. The treatment here: 10-day PBMC culture with coronavirus spike peptide pools or control peptides (ViraFEST assay). Peptide-pool expansion of antigen-specific T cells preceded TCR sequencing in ViraFEST. This CDR3 spans 16 amino acids. The Oncomine TCR Beta short-read assay was what sequenced the DNA obtained from cultured CD4+ T cells. Each CDR3 protein is one row after TCRdb ran MiXCR on the PCR reads. The sample lists around 17,000 distinct CDR3 sequences, around 47% occurring once.

The receptor comes from a human donor who had recovered from COVID-19. The chain employs TRBV21-1 and TRBJ1-5; the table's D call, TRBD1, was not checked against the DNA. TRBV21-1 represents a pseudogene. The sample consisted of CD4+ T cells from blood, cultured in vitro, taken before SARS-CoV-2 vaccination. Here the CDR3 DNA reads TGTGCCAGCAGCAAAGGAGGGACAGGGGGGAATCAGCCCCAGCATTTT. Protein product: CASSKGGTGGNQPQHF.